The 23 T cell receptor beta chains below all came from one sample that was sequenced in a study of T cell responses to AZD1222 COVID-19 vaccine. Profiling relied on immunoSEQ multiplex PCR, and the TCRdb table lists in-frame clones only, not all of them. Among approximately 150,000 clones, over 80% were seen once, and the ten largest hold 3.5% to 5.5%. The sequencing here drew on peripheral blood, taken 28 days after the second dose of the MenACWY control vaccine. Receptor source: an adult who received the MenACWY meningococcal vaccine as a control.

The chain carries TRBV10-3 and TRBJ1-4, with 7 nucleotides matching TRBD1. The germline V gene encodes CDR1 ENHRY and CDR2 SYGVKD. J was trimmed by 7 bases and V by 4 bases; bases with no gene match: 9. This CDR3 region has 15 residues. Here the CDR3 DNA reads TGTGCCATCAGTGGTGGGCAGGGGGTTGGTGAAAAACTGTTTTTT. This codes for CAISGGQGVGEKLFF.

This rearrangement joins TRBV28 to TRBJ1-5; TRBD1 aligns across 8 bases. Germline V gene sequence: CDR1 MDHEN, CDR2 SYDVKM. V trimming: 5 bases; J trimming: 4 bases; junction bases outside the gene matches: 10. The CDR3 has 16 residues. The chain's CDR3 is CASSLWGQDRNQPQHF. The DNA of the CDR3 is TGTGCCAGCAGTCTTTGGGGACAGGACCGGAATCAGCCCCAGCATTTT. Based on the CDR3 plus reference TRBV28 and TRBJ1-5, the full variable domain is DVKVTQSSRYLVKRTGEKVFLECVQDMDHENMFWYRQDPGLGLRLIYFSYDVKMKEKGDIPEGYSVSREKKERFSLILESASTNQTSMYLCASSLWGQDRNQPQHFGDGTRLSIL.

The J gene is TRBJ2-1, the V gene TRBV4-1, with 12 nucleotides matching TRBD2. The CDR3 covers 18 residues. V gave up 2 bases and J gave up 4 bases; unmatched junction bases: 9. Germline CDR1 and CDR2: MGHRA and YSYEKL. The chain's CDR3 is CASSQRLAGVSGYNEQFF. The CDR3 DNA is TGCGCCAGCAGCCAAAGACTAGCGGGAGTGAGTGGATACAATGAGCAGTTCTTC.

In DNA form, the CDR3 reads TGTGCCAGCAGCTTGGGCCTTTGGGAGGGCTACACCTTC. Residues: CASSLGLWEGYTF. The J gene is TRBJ1-2, the V gene TRBV5-4; D is ambiguous. The CDR3 is made up of 13 amino acids. Between the trimmed V and J ends, which lost 0 bases and 8 bases, there was a span of 11 bases. Germline V CDR1 and CDR2: SGHNT, YYREEE (reference sequence).

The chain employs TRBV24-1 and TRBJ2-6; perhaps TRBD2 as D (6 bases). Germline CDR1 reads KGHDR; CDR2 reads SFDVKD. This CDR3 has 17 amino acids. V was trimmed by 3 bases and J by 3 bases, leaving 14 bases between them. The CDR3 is CATSDPLGGIGANVLTF. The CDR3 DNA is TGTGCCACCAGTGATCCTCTTGGGGGGATTGGGGCCAACGTCCTGACTTTC.

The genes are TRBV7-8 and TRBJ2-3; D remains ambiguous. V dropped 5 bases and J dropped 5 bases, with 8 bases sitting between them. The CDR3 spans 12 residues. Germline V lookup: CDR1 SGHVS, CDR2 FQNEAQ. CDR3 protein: CASSPERDTQYF. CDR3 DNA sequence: TGTGCCAGCAGCCCCGAACGAGATACGCAGTATTTT.

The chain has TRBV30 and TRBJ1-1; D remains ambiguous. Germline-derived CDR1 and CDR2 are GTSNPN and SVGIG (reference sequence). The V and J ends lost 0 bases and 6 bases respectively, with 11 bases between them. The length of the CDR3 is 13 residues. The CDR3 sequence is CAWSVVVASEAFF. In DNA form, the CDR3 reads TGTGCCTGGAGTGTGGTTGTCGCTTCTGAAGCTTTCTTT.

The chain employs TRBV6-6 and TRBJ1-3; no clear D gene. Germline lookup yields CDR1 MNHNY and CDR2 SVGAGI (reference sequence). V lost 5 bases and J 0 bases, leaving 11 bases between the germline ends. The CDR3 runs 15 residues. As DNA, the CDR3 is TGTGCCAGCAGTCCTGCGGGGTACTCTGGAAACACCATATATTTT. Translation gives CASSPAGYSGNTIYF.

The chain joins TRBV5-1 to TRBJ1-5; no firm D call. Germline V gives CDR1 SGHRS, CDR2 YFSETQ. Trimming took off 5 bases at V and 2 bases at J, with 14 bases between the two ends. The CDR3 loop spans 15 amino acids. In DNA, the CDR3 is TGCGCCAGCAGTGTTTCCGGGGATCGCAATCAGCCCCAGCATTTT. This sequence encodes CASSVSGDRNQPQHF.

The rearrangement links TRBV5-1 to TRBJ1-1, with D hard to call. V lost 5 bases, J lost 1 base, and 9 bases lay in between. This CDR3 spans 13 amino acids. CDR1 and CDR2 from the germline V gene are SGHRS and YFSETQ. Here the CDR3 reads CASSPPGNTEAFF. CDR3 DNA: TGCGCCAGCAGTCCTCCCGGGAACACTGAAGCTTTCTTT.

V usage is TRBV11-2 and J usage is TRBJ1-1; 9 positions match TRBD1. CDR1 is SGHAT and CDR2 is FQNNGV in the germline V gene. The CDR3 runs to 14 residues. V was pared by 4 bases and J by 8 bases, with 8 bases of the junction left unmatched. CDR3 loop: CASSYAGTGTEAFF. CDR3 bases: TGTGCCAGCAGCTATGCCGGGACAGGGACCGAAGCTTTCTTT.

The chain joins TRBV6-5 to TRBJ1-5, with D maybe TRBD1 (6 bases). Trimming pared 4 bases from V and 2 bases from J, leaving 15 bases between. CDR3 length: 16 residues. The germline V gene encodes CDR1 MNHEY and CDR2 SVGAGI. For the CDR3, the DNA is TGTGCCAGCAGTTCGACGACAGGCGGGGGCAATCAGCCCCAGCATTTT. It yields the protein CASSSTTGGGNQPQHF.

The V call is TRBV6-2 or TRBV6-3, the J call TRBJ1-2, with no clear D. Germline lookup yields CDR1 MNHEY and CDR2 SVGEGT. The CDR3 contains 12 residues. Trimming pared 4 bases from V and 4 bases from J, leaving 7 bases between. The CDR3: CASSLSPYGYTF. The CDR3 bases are TGTGCCAGCAGTTTGTCTCCCTATGGCTACACCTTC.

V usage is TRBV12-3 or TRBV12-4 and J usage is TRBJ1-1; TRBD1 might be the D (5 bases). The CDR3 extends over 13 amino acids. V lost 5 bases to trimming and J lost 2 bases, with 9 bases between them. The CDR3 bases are TGTGCCAGCAGTCGAGGGGTTAACACTGAAGCTTTCTTT. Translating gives CASSRGVNTEAFF.

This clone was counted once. CDR3 in amino acids: CASSFNRGQAYGYTF. In DNA form, the CDR3 reads TGTGCCAGCAGTTTCAACCGGGGGCAAGCCTATGGCTACACCTTC. This chain uses TRBV28 with TRBJ1-2; TRBD1 might be the D (6 bases). Germline-derived CDR1 and CDR2 are MDHEN and SYDVKM. Trimming shortened V by 3 bases and J by 4 bases, and 15 bases separated the two germline ends. The CDR3 covers 15 residues.

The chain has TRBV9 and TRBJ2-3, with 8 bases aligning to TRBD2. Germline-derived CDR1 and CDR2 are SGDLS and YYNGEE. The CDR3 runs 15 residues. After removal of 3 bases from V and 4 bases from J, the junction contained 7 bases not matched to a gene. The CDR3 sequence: CASSAGLVPPDTQYF. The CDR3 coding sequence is TGTGCCAGCAGCGCGGGACTAGTCCCCCCAGATACGCAGTATTTT.

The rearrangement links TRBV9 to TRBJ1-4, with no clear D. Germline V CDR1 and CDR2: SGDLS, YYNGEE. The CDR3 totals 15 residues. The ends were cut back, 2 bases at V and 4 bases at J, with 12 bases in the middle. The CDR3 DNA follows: TGTGCCAGCAGCGTTGGGGTTGGCAGTAATGAAAAACTGTTTTTT. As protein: CASSVGVGSNEKLFF.

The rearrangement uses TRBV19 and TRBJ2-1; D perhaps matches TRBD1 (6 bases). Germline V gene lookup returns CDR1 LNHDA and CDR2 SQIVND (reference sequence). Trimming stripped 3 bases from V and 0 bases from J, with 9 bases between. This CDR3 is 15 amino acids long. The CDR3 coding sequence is TGTGCCAGTAGTATGTGGGGGCGCTCCTACAATGAGCAGTTCTTC. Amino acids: CASSMWGRSYNEQFF.

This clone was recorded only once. The CDR3 is CASSVPGTGWSGNTIYF. The DNA of the CDR3 is TGTGCCAGTAGTGTTCCGGGGACAGGATGGTCTGGAAACACCATATATTTT. The gene calls are TRBV19 and TRBJ1-3, with TRBD1 matching 8 bases. This CDR3 is built from 17 residues. Per germline, CDR1 LNHDA and CDR2 SQIVND (reference sequence). The junction had 10 bases not matched to a gene; V was cut back by 5 bases and J by 1 base.

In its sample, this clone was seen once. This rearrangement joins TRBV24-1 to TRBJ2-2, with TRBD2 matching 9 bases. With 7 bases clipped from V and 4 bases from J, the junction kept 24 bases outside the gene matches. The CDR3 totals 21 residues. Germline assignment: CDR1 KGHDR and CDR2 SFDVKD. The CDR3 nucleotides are TGTGCCACCAGCGAATGGGGCGGGAGGGCCCCCACTCACAGTAGCACCGGGGAGCTGTTTTTT. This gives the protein CATSEWGGRAPTHSSTGELFF.

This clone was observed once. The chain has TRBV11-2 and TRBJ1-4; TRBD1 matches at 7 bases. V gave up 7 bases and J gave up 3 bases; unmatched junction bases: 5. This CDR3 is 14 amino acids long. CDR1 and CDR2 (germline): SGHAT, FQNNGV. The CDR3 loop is CASTLDRANEKLFF. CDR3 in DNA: TGTGCCAGCACCCTAGACAGGGCTAATGAAAAACTGTTTTTT. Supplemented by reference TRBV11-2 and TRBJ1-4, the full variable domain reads EAGVAQSPRYKIIEKRQSVAFWCNPISGHATLYWYQQILGQGPKLLIQFQNNGVVDDSQLPKDRFSAERLKGVDSTLKIQPAKLEDSAVYLCASTLDRANEKLFFGSGTQLSVL.

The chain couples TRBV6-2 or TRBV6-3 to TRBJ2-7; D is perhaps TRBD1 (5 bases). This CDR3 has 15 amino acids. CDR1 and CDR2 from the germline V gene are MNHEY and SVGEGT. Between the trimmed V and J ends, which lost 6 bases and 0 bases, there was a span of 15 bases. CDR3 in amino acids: CASSRRQSLSYEQYF. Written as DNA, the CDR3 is TGTGCCAGCAGCCGAAGACAGTCGCTCTCCTACGAGCAGTACTTC.

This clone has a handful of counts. CDR3 DNA sequence: TGTGCCAGCAGTTTAGTTGGCACCGGGGAGCTGTTTTTT. It is translated as CASSLVGTGELFF. The rearrangement joins TRBV28 to TRBJ2-2; D is unclear. Germline V gives CDR1 MDHEN, CDR2 SYDVKM. The CDR3 has 13 amino acids. Between the trimmed V and J ends, which lost 2 bases and 4 bases, there was a span of 5 bases.